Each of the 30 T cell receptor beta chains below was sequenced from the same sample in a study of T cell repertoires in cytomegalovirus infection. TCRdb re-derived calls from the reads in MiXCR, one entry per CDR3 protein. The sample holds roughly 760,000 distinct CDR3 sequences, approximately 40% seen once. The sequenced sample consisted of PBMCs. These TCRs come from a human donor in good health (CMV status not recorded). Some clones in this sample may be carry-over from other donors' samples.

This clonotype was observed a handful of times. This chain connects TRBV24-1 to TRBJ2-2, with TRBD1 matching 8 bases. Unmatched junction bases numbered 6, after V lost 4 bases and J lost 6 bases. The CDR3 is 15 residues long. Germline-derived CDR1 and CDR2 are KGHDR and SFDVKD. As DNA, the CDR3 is TGTGCCACCAGTGACAGGGGGCGAGGAGCCGGGGAGCTGTTTTTT. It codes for CATSDRGRGAGELFF.

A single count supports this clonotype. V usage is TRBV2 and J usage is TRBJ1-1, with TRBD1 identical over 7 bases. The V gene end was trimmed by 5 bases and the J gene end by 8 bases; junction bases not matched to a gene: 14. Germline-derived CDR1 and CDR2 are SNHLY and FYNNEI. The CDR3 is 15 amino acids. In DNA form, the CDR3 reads TGTGCCAGCAGTCCCTCGGTTGGGACAGTCGGCGAAGCTTTCTTT. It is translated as CASSPSVGTVGEAFF.

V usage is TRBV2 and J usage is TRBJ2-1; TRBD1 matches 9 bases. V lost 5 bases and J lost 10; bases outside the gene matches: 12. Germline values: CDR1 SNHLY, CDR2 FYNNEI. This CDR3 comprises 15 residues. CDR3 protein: CASSPGQGSYGEQFF. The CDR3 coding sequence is TGTGCCAGCAGTCCGGGACAGGGAAGTTATGGCGAGCAGTTCTTC.

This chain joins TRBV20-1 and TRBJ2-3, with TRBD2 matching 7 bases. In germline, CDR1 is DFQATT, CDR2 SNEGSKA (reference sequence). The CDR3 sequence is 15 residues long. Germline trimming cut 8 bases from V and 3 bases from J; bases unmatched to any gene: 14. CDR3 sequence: CSSSPGLVETDTQYF. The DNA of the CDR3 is TGCAGTTCCTCGCCCGGACTAGTGGAGACAGATACGCAGTATTTT.

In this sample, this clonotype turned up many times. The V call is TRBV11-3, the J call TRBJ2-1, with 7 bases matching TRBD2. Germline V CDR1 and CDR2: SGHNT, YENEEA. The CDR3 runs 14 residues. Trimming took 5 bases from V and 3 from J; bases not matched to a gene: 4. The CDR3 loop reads CASSDGGSYNEQFF. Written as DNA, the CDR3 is TGTGCCAGCAGCGACGGGGGGAGCTACAATGAGCAGTTCTTC.

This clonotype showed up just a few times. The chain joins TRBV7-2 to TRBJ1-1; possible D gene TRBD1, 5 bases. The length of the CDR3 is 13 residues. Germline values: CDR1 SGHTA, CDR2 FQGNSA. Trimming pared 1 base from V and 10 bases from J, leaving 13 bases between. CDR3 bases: TGTGCCAGCAGCTTAGTCCCCAGGGAGGTAGCTTTCTTT. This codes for CASSLVPREVAFF.

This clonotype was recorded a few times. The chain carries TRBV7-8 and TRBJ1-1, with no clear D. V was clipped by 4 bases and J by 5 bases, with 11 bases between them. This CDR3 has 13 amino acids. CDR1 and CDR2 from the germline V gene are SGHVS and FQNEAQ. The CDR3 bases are TGTGCCAGCAGCTGGGGAGGCGGAACTGAAGCTTTCTTT. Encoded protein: CASSWGGGTEAFF.

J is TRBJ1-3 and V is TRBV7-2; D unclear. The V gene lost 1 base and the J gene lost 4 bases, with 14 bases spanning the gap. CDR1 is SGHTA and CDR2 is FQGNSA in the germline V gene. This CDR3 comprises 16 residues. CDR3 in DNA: TGTGCCAGCAGCTTAGATTATCTGGGTCCAGGAAACACCATATATTTT. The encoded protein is CASSLDYLGPGNTIYF.

The CDR3 here is CASSFPLHAANEKLFF. The DNA of the CDR3 is TGTGCCAGCAGTTTTCCCCTTCATGCAGCAAATGAAAAACTGTTTTTT. The rearrangement links TRBV28 to TRBJ1-4; D call uncertain. Per the germline V gene, CDR1 is MDHEN and CDR2 is SYDVKM. The CDR3 is 16 residues long. With 3 bases removed from V and 5 bases from J, the gap between germline ends came to 16 bases.

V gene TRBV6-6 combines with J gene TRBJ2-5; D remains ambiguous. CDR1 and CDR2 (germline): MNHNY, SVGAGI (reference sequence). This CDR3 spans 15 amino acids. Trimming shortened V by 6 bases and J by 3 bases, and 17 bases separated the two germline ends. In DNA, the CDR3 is TGTGCCAGCAGAGAAATCCGTGGGCTAAAAGAGACCCAGTACTTC. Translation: CASREIRGLKETQYF.

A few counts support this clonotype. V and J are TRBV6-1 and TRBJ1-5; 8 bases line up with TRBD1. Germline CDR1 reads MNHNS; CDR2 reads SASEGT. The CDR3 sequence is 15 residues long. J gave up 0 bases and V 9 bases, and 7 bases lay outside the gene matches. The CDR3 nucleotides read TGTGCCAGTCGAACAGGGGGGCATAGCAATCAGCCCCAGCATTTT. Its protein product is CASRTGGHSNQPQHF.

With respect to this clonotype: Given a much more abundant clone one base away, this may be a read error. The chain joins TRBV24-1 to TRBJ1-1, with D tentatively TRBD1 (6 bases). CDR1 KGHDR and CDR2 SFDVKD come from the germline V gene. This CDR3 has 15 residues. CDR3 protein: CATSDLSRGGTEALF. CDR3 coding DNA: TGTGCCACCAGTGATTTGAGCAGGGGCGGCACTGAAGCTTTATTT.

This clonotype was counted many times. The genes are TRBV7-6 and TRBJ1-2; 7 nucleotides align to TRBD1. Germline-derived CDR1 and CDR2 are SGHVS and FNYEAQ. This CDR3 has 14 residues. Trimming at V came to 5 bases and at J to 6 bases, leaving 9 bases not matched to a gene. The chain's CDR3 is CASSRRGKSDGYTF. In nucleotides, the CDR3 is TGTGCCAGCAGCCGCAGGGGGAAGTCTGATGGCTACACCTTC.

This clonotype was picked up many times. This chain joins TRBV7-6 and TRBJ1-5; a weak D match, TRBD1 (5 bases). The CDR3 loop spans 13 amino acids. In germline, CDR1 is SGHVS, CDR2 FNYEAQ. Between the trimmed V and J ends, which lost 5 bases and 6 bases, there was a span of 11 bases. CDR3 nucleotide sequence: TGTGCCAGCAGCGAGGGGAGTGCTCAGCCCCAGCATTTT. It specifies CASSEGSAQPQHF.

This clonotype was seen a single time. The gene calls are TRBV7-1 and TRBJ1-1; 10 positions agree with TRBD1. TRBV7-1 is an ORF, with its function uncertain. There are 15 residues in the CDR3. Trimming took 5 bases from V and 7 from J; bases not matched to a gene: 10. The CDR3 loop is CASSARWGQGIEAFF. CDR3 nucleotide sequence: TGTGCCAGCAGCGCCCGCTGGGGACAGGGGATTGAAGCTTTCTTT.

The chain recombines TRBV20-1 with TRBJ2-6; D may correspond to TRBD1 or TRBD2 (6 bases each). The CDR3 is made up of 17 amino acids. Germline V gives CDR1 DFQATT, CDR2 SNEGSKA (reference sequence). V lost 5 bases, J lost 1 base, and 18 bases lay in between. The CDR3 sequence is CSAPLTGAHSGANVLTF. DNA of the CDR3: TGCAGTGCTCCGCTGACGGGGGCGCATTCTGGGGCCAACGTCCTGACTTTC.

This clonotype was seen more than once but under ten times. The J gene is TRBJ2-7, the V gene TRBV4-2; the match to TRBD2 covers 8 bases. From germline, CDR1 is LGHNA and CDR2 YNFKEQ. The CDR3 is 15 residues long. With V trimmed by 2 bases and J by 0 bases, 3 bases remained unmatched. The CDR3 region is CASSQLSGSSYEQYF. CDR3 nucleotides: TGTGCCAGCAGCCAACTCAGCGGGAGCTCCTACGAGCAGTACTTC.

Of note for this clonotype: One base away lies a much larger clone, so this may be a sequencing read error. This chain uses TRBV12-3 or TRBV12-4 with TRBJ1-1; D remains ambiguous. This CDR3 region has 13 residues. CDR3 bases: TGTGCCAGCAGCCTCGGTCAGATTACTGAAGCTTTATTT. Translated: CASSLGQITEALF.

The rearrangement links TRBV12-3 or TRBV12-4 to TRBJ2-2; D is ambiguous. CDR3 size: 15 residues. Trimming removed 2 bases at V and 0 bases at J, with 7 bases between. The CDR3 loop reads CASSLIGTNTGELFF. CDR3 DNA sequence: TGTGCCAGCAGTTTAATAGGGACGAACACCGGGGAGCTGTTTTTT.

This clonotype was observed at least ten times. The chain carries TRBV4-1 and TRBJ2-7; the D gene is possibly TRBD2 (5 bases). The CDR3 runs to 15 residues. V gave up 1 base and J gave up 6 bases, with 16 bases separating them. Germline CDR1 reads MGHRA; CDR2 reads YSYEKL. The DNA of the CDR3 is TGCGCCAGCAGCCAAGGGAGGTCGGTAATCCGCGAGCAGTACTTC. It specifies CASSQGRSVIREQYF.

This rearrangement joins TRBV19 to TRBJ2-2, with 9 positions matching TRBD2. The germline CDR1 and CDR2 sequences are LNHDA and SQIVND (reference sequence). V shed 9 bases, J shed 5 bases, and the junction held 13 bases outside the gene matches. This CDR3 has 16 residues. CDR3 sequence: CASSPYSGRRTGELFF. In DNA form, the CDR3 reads TGTGCCAGCTCCCCCTATAGCGGGAGAAGAACCGGGGAGCTGTTTTTT.

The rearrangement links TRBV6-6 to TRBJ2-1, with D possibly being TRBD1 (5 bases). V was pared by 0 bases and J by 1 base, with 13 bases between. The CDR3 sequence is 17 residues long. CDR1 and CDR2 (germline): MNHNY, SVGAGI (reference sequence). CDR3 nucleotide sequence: TGTGCCAGCAGTTACTCGACGGTCCCAGGGTCCTACAATGAGCAGTTCTTC. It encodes CASSYSTVPGSYNEQFF.

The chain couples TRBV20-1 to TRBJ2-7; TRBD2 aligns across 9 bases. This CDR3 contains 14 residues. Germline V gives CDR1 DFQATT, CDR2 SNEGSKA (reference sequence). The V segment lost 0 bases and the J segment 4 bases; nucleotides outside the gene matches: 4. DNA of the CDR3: TGCAGTGCTAGAGATCGTGGACTAGCGTACGAGCAGTACTTC. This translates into CSARDRGLAYEQYF.

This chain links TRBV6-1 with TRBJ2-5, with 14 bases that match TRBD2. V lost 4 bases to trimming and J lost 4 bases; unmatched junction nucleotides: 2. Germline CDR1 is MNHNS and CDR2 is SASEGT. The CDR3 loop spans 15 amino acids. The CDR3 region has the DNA TGTGCCAGCAGTGGGACTAGCGGGGGGCCAGAGACCCAGTACTTC. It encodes CASSGTSGGPETQYF.

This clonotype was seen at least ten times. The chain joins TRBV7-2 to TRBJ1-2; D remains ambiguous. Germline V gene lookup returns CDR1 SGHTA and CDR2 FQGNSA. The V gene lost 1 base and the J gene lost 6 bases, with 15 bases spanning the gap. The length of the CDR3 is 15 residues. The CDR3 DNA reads TGTGCCAGCAGCTTAGGGGCAGGCAGCTTCCATGGCTACACCTTC. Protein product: CASSLGAGSFHGYTF.

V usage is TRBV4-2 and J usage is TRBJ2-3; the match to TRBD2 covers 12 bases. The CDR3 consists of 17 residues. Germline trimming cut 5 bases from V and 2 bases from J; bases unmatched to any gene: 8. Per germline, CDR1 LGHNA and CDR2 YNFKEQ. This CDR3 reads CASSTSTSGGLTDTQYF. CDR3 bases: TGTGCCAGCAGCACATCGACTAGCGGGGGTCTCACAGATACGCAGTATTTT.

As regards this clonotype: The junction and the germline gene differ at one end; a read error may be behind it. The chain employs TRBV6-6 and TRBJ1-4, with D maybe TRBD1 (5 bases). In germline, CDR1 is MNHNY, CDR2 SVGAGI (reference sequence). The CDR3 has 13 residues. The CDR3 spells CASSPDRGTKLCF. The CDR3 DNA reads TGTGCCAGCAGTCCCGATCGGGGGACGAAACTTTGTTTT.

The CDR3 nucleotides are TGTGCCAGCAGTTTGACCCAGGGTAACGTAGCTAATGAAAAACTGTTTTTT. This translates into CASSLTQGNVANEKLFF. The V and J genes are TRBV27 and TRBJ1-4, with a possible D match to TRBD1 (5 bases). This CDR3 comprises 17 residues. Germline CDR1 MNHEY, CDR2 SMNVEV (reference sequence). Trimming took 3 bases from V and 3 from J, leaving 17 bases between them.

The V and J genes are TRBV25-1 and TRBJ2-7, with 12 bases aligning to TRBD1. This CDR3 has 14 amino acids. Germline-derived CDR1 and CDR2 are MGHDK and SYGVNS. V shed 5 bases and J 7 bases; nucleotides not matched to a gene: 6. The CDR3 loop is CASSRGQGAVEQYF. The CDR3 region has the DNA TGTGCCAGCAGTAGGGGACAGGGGGCAGTGGAGCAGTACTTC.

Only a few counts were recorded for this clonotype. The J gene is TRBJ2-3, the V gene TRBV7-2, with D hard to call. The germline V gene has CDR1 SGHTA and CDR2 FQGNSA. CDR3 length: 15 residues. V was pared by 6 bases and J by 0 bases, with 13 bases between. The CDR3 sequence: CASRYDWHSTDTQYF. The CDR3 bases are TGTGCCAGCAGATATGACTGGCATAGCACAGATACGCAGTATTTT.